Presented here are 27 T cell receptor beta chains from one specimen sequenced in a study of cytomegalovirus exposure and HLA in healthy donors. The PCR was carried out with 60 Vbeta primers and 13 Jbeta primers. The table came from immunoSEQ multiplex PCR; TCRdb's copy has only in-frame clones and leaves some out. The sample yields 100,000 to 120,000 clones, roughly 80% seen once. Sequenced input: PBMCs. The receptor set was obtained from a woman aged 25 to 39 in good health and CMV-seronegative.

In this sample, this clone turned up a few times. This chain uses TRBV19 with TRBJ2-5; D unresolved. The CDR3 runs 13 residues. Germline V CDR1 and CDR2: LNHDA, SQIVND (reference sequence). Trimming left V 2 bases short and J 3 bases short, with 7 bases between. CDR3 loop: CASSIRTEETQYF. Written as DNA, the CDR3 is TGTGCCAGTAGTATAAGAACAGAAGAGACCCAGTACTTC.

This clone was counted between two and nine times. The CDR3 bases are TGCAGCGTAGGTGGACTAGCAGCGGAGACCCAGTACTTC. This translates into CSVGGLAAETQYF. This rearrangement joins TRBV29-1 to TRBJ2-5, with TRBD2 matching 8 bases. The CDR3 runs to 13 residues. The germline V gene encodes CDR1 SQVTM and CDR2 ANQGSEA. Trimming at V came to 6 bases and at J to 5 bases, leaving 8 bases not matched to a gene.

For the CDR3, the DNA is TGCGCCAGCAGCCAAAGTGCTAGCGGGGGGCCCTACAATGAGCAGTTCTTC. This encodes CASSQSASGGPYNEQFF. The chain links TRBV4-1 to TRBJ2-1; TRBD2 matches at 11 bases. The CDR3 totals 17 residues. CDR1 MGHRA and CDR2 YSYEKL come from the germline V gene. The ends lost 2 bases at V and 2 bases at J; junction bases unmatched: 5.

The V call is TRBV7-2, the J call TRBJ2-1, with D unclear. Germline-derived CDR1 and CDR2 are SGHTA and FQGNSA. The CDR3 runs 13 residues. Trimming removed 4 bases from V and 4 bases from J, with 8 bases in between. The CDR3 sequence: CASSSLPYNEQFF. For the CDR3, the DNA is TGTGCCAGCAGCTCCCTACCTTACAATGAGCAGTTCTTC. Variable domain in full (rest from reference TRBV7-2 and TRBJ2-1): GAGVSQSPSNKVTEKGKDVELRCDPISGHTALYWYRQSLGQGLEFLIYFQGNSAPDKSGLPSDRFSAERTGGSVSTLTIQRTQQEDSAVYLCASSSLPYNEQFFGPGTRLTVL.

In the case of this clone: Relative to the germline gene, one junction end is altered; a read error may explain this. This rearrangement joins TRBV7-9 to TRBJ1-5, with 8 bases lining up with TRBD1. This CDR3 is built from 16 residues. From germline, CDR1 is SEHNR and CDR2 FQNEAQ (reference sequence). This CDR3 is CASSKTGQGSDQPQHF. As DNA, the CDR3 is TGTGCCAGCAGCAAAACAGGACAGGGTAGCGATCAGCCCCAGCATTTT.

In DNA, the CDR3 is TGTGCCAGCAGCGATAGCAGTGATGCCAAAAACATTCAGTACTTC. This gives the protein CASSDSSDAKNIQYF. The rearrangement links TRBV7-2 to TRBJ2-4, with unresolved D. Germline V lookup: CDR1 SGHTA, CDR2 FQGNSA. This CDR3 has 15 amino acids. The germline V and J ends were trimmed by 5 bases and 1 base, with 12 bases remaining between them.

The gene calls are TRBV4-3 and TRBJ1-4; TRBD1 matches 7 bases. The germline V gene encodes CDR1 LGHNA and CDR2 YSLEER. V lost 0 bases and J lost 3; bases outside the gene matches: 1. This CDR3 comprises 15 residues. CDR3 sequence: CASSQDRGANEKLFF. In nucleotides, the CDR3 is TGCGCCAGCAGCCAAGACAGGGGGGCTAATGAAAAACTGTTTTTT.

The chain carries TRBV7-3 and TRBJ2-5; D possibly corresponds to TRBD2 (9 bases). The germline V gene encodes CDR1 SGHTA and CDR2 FQGTGA. There are 16 residues in the CDR3. The ends were cut back, 5 bases at V and 10 bases at J, with 26 bases in the middle. This CDR3 is CASSPTGGRGGTDQYF. CDR3 DNA sequence: TGTGCCAGCAGCCCAACAGGGGGGCGGGGGGGCACGGACCAGTACTTC.

The V call is TRBV5-6, the J call TRBJ2-1; 14 bases map to TRBD2. The length of the CDR3 is 16 residues. Germline-derived CDR1 and CDR2 are SGHDT and YYEEEE. With 4 bases clipped from V and 8 bases from J, the junction kept 8 bases outside the gene matches. CDR3 DNA: TGTGCCAGCAGCCCTTCGACTAGCGGGAGGGCCGATGAGCAGTTCTTC. This sequence encodes CASSPSTSGRADEQFF.

The chain joins TRBV10-2 to TRBJ2-5, with D unresolved. V lost 2 bases and J lost 5, with 12 bases in between. The CDR3 consists of 14 residues. Germline V gene data show CDR1 as WSHSY and CDR2 as SAAADI. CDR3 sequence: CASSEIGPRETQYF. The CDR3 nucleotides read TGCGCCAGCAGTGAGATTGGTCCCCGGGAGACCCAGTACTTC.

The chain is built from TRBV7-9 and TRBJ1-3, with D perhaps matching TRBD1 (5 bases). The CDR3 contains 14 residues. With 7 bases removed from V and 7 bases from J, the gap between germline ends came to 17 bases. The germline gives CDR1 SEHNR, CDR2 FQNEAQ (reference sequence). CDR3 DNA: TGTGCCAGCACCCCGTCCGGGGGAAGGAACACCATATATTTT. This codes for CASTPSGGRNTIYF.

In DNA form, the CDR3 reads TGTGCCAGCAGCGTAGGGACAGGGTCTCAGCCCCAGCATTTT. Translating gives CASSVGTGSQPQHF. V is TRBV9 and J is TRBJ1-5; 8 bases are shared with TRBD1. This CDR3 region has 14 residues. V lost 0 bases and J lost 6; bases outside the gene matches: 2. Germline-derived CDR1 and CDR2 are SGDLS and YYNGEE. The variable domain in full, with the rest retrieved from reference TRBV9 and TRBJ1-5, is DSGVTQTPKHLITATGQRVTLRCSPRSGDLSVYWYQQSLDQGLQFLIQYYNGEERAKGNILERFSAQQFPDLHSELNLSSLELGDSALYFCASSVGTGSQPQHFGDGTRLSIL.

V and J are TRBV28 and TRBJ1-5; 7 bases fit TRBD1. The ends lost 6 bases at V and 0 bases at J; junction bases unmatched: 17. The germline gives CDR1 MDHEN, CDR2 SYDVKM. The CDR3 is made up of 19 amino acids. The CDR3 region has the DNA TGTGCCAGCAGGGCCCGCACCTGGGACAGCTACTATAGCAATCAGCCCCAGCATTTT. Translating it yields CASRARTWDSYYSNQPQHF.

This clone has just one count. In DNA form, the CDR3 reads TGTGCCAGCGGAGCAGACACAGATACGCAGTATTTT. The encoded protein is CASGADTDTQYF. The chain uses TRBV6-5 and TRBJ2-3; D call uncertain. The V end was cut by 8 bases, the J end by 2 bases, with 8 bases between. The CDR3 covers 12 residues. The germline V gene has CDR1 MNHEY and CDR2 SVGAGI.

This clone appeared a few times. The V and J genes are TRBV25-1 and TRBJ2-1, with TRBD1 matching over 10 bases. CDR3 size: 13 residues. Trimming removed 6 bases from V and 6 bases from J; junction bases left unmatched: 2. CDR1 and CDR2 (germline): MGHDK, SYGVNS. DNA of the CDR3: TGTGCCAGCAGAGACAGGGGGCTCAATGAGCAGTTCTTC. Its translation is CASRDRGLNEQFF.

A few counts support this clone. The rearrangement uses TRBV4-3 and TRBJ2-7; TRBD2 aligns across 11 bases. Germline V gene data show CDR1 as LGHNA and CDR2 as YSLEER. The CDR3 consists of 15 residues. V lost 5 bases and J lost 7; bases outside the gene matches: 10. The CDR3 protein is CASSTRLAGQLEQYF. DNA for the CDR3: TGCGCCAGCAGCACTCGACTAGCGGGGCAGTTGGAGCAGTACTTC.

The genes are TRBV28 and TRBJ1-1; 10 bases line up with TRBD1. The V and J ends lost 2 bases and 5 bases, in that order; junction bases with no gene match: 5. CDR3 length: 15 residues. Germline-derived CDR1 and CDR2 are MDHEN and SYDVKM. CDR3 region: CASSLLGTGVTEAFF. The CDR3 DNA sequence: TGTGCCAGCAGTTTACTTGGGACAGGGGTTACTGAAGCTTTCTTT.

This clone was seen only once. The chain couples TRBV10-2 to TRBJ2-3; 7 bases agree with TRBD1. This CDR3 is 15 amino acids long. The ends lost 3 bases at V and 6 bases at J; junction bases unmatched: 9. Germline lookup yields CDR1 WSHSY and CDR2 SAAADI. The CDR3 loop reads CASSDSRTGLDTQYF. The CDR3 nucleotides read TGCGCCAGCAGTGATTCCCGGACAGGTCTCGATACGCAGTATTTT.

This chain uses TRBV4-2 with TRBJ2-7, with a possible D match to TRBD2 (5 bases). CDR1 and CDR2 from the germline V gene are LGHNA and YNFKEQ. The length of the CDR3 is 16 residues. Trimming left V 0 bases short and J 3 bases short, with 15 bases between. This chain's CDR3 is CASSQESGIAVYEQYF. In nucleotides, the CDR3 is TGTGCCAGCAGCCAAGAATCGGGGATAGCCGTCTACGAGCAGTACTTC.

This clone was observed a few times. CDR3 loop: CASSLYSGVGIPNQPQHF. The CDR3 bases are TGTGCCAGCAGCTTATATTCGGGGGTAGGGATACCCAATCAGCCCCAGCATTTT. The V and J genes are TRBV7-9 and TRBJ1-5; D might be TRBD1 (5 bases). CDR1 SEHNR and CDR2 FQNEAQ come from the germline V gene (reference sequence). The CDR3 sequence is 18 residues long. V was clipped by 2 bases and J by 3 bases, with 20 bases between them.

This clone was observed once. This same CDR3 is encoded by further DNA sequences in the sample. This rearrangement joins TRBV9 to TRBJ2-1, with D perhaps matching TRBD2 (6 bases). This CDR3 is 14 amino acids long. Trimming took 0 bases from V and 5 from J, leaving 9 bases between them. The germline CDR1 and CDR2 sequences are SGDLS and YYNGEE. DNA of the CDR3: TGTGCCAGCAGCGTAGTCGCGGGGAACAATGAGCAGTTCTTC. Its protein is CASSVVAGNNEQFF.

The chain is built from TRBV4-3 and TRBJ1-1; maybe TRBD1 (5 bases). This CDR3 spans 15 amino acids. Germline CDR1 is LGHNA and CDR2 is YSLEER. The V and J ends lost 0 bases and 1 base respectively, with 9 bases between them. This chain's CDR3 is CASSQEGGPNTEAFF. In DNA form, the CDR3 reads TGCGCCAGCAGCCAAGAGGGGGGACCGAACACTGAAGCTTTCTTT.

The rearrangement links TRBV5-4 to TRBJ2-2; TRBD1 agrees at 8 bases. Germline lookup yields CDR1 SGHNT and CDR2 YYREEE (reference sequence). After removal of 2 bases from V and 7 bases from J, the junction contained 10 bases not matched to a gene. The CDR3 totals 16 residues. The CDR3 loop is CASSFGDRGYGGELFF. The CDR3, as DNA: TGTGCCAGCAGCTTCGGCGACAGGGGATATGGCGGGGAGCTGTTTTTT. The whole variable domain, filled in from reference TRBV5-4 and TRBJ2-2, reads ETGVTQSPTHLIKTRGQQVTLRCSSQSGHNTVSWYQQALGQGPQFIFQYYREEENGRGNFPPRFSGLQFPNYSSELNVNALELDDSALYLCASSFGDRGYGGELFFGEGSRLTVL.

V usage is TRBV5-1 and J usage is TRBJ2-1, with 10 bases lining up with TRBD2. V dropped 4 bases and J dropped 2; count of bases not matched to a gene: 12. Germline V lookup: CDR1 SGHRS, CDR2 YFSETQ. This CDR3 is 18 amino acids long. CDR3 sequence reads: CASSGTSGALGPYNEQFF. Written as DNA, the CDR3 is TGCGCCAGCAGCGGAACTAGCGGGGCCCTAGGACCCTACAATGAGCAGTTCTTC.

The chain employs TRBV7-3 and TRBJ2-1; no firm D call. The CDR3 has 12 residues. V was clipped by 1 base and J by 11 bases, with 9 bases between them. In germline, CDR1 is SGHTA, CDR2 FQGTGA. CDR3 region: CASSLSGQQQFF. In DNA, the CDR3 is TGTGCCAGCAGCTTAAGTGGGCAACAGCAGTTCTTC.

This chain links TRBV19 with TRBJ1-1; 9 positions agree with TRBD1. After removal of 7 bases from V and 5 bases from J, the junction contained 8 bases not matched to a gene. Germline CDR1 and CDR2: LNHDA and SQIVND (reference sequence). The CDR3 has 14 amino acids. Here the CDR3 DNA reads TGTGCCAGTACTGTGGGTGGACAGGGGACTGAAGCTTTCTTT. Translation gives CASTVGGQGTEAFF.

V gene TRBV25-1 combines with J gene TRBJ2-1; 11 bases are shared with TRBD1. This CDR3 contains 14 residues. V dropped 10 bases and J dropped 3; count of bases not matched to a gene: 5. Germline V CDR1 and CDR2: MGHDK, SYGVNS. The CDR3 is CAIGGTGGYNEQFF. The CDR3 DNA reads as TGTGCCATCGGCGGGACAGGGGGCTACAATGAGCAGTTCTTC.